This T cell receptor beta chain was captured in a study of CD8+ T cells in alopecia areata. Study-wide findings and caveats: Patients shared TCRs less clearly than mice did, possibly owing to HLA.

Indicated treatment: oral pan-JAK inhibitor, 5-10 mg twice daily. CDR3 length: 13 amino acids. Looked up from germline, CDR1 is KGHSH and CDR2 is LQKENI. V gave up 2 bases and J gave up 5 bases, with 7 bases separating them. This clone was recorded a few times. The antigen is unknown. Reverse transcribed after extraction, RNA yielded cDNA as the sequencing template. Assay: immunoSEQ multiplex PCR; the TCRdb copy retains only in-frame clones and omits some. The data show around 270,000 clones, with about 62% seen just once and around 1.8% held by the top ten. This TCR was recovered from a human donor with alopecia areata. This chain links TRBV18 with TRBJ1-3, with unresolved D. This sample comprised CD4+ T cells sorted from blood, obtained at week 24, from a patient treated with tofacitinib. The CDR3 sequence: CASSPGSRNTIYF. CDR3 in DNA: TGTGCCAGCTCACCAGGGTCGAGAAACACCATATATTTT.